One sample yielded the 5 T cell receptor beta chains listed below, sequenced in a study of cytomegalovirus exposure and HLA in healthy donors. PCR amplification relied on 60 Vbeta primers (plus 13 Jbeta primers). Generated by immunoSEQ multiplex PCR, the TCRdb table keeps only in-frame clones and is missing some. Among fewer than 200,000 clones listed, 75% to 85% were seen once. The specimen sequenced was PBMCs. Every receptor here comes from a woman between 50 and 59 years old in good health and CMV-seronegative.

This CDR3 is CASSNPGQGSREAFF. For the CDR3, the DNA is TGTGCCAGTAGTAACCCGGGACAGGGATCTCGTGAAGCTTTCTTT. The V call is TRBV19, the J call TRBJ1-1; 9 nucleotides match TRBD1. V trimming: 4 bases; J trimming: 7 bases; junction bases outside the gene matches: 10. CDR1 and CDR2 (germline): LNHDA, SQIVND (reference sequence). The CDR3 totals 15 residues.

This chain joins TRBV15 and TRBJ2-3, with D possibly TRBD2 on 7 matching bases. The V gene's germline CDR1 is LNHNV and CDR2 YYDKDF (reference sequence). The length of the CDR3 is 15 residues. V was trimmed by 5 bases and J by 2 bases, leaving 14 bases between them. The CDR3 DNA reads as TGTGCCACCAGCGGGGGGGCCGGTTTCACAGATACGCAGTATTTT. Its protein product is CATSGGAGFTDTQYF.

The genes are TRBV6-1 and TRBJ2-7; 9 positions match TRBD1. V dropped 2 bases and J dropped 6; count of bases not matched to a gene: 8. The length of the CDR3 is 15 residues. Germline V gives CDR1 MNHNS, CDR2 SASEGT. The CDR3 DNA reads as TGTGCCAGCAGTGAAAGGCGGACAGGGGAAGGCGAGCAGTACTTC. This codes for CASSERRTGEGEQYF.

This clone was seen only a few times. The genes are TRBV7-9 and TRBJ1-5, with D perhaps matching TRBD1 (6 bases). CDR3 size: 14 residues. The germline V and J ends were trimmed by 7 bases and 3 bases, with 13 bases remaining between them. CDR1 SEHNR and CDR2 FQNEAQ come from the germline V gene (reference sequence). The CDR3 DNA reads TGTGCCAGCACCCTGACAGGTACCAATCAGCCCCAGCATTTT. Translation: CASTLTGTNQPQHF.

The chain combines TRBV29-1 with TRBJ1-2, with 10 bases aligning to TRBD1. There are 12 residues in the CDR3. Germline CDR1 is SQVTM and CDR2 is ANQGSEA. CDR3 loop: CSGQGDTGGYTF. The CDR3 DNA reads TGCAGTGGACAGGGGGATACGGGGGGCTACACCTTC. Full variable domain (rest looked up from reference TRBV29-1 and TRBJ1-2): SAVISQKPSRDICQRGTSLTIQCQVDSQVTMMFWYRQQPGQSLTLIATANQGSEATYESGFVIDKFPISRPNLTFSTLTVSNMSPEDSSIYLCSGQGDTGGYTFGSGTRLTVV.